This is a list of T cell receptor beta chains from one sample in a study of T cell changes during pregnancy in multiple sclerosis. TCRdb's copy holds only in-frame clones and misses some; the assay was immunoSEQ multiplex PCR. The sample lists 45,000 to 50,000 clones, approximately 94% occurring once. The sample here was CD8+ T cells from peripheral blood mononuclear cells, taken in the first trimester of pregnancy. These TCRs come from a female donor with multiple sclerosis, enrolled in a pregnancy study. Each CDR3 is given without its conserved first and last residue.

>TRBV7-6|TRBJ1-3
ASFSGGNTIY
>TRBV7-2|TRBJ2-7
ASSLGGTGSYEQY
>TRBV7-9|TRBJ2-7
ASGHSISGTYEQY
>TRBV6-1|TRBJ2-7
ASSEERRSSYEQY
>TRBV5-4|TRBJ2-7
ASSPFRGGSYEQY
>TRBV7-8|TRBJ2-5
ASSLQGQETQY
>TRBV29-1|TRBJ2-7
SVGTGSYEQY
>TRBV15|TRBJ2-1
ATSRTKLETNEQF
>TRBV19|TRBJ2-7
ASSPRDRDYIYEQY
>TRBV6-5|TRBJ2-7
ASSPETAGSYEQY
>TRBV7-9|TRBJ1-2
ASSSSPANYGYT
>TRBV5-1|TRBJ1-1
ASRGEGSGVHEAF
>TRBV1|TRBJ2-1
TSSQVRSYLAGTYNEQF
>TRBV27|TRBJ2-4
ASAFMDRNIQY
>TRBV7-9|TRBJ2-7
ASSSRGNYEQY
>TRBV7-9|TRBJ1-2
ASSSPGQGGGGYT
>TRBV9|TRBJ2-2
ASSGLAGVNTGELF
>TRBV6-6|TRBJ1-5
ASSWTGDSNQPQH
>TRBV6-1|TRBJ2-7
ASSVDNYEQY
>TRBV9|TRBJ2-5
ASSESRVQETQY
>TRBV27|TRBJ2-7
ASASGGGEQY
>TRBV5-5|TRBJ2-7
ASSYIGDRGYEQY
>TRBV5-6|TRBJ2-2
ASSLATGELF
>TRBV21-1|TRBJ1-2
ASSKPGQGYGYT
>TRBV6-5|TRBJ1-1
ASSYAATGAEAF
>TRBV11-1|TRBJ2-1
ASSFGGDEQF
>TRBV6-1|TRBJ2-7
ASSEYIAGPYEQY
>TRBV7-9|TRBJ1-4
ASSRGTGGNEKLF
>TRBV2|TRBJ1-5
ASSEEGTSPQPQH
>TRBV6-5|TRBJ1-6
ASSYGPYNSPLH
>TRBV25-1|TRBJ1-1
ASRRAQNTEAF
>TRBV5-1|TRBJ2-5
ASSFGQQETQY
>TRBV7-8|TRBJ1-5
ASSLEPGDSNQPQH
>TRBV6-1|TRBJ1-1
ASSEYYGLTEAF
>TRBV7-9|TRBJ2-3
ASSYSGFTDTQY
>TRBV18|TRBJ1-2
ASSPPSAGYIYGYT
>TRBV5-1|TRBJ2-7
ASSWTGGEYEQY
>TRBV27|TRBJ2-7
ASKPGLAGDEQY
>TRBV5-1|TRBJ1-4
ASSYGTVNEKLF
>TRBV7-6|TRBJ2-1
ASSPKGQGDEQF
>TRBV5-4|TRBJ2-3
ASSPILAGGTDTQY
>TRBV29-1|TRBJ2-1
SVGGATSSYNEQF